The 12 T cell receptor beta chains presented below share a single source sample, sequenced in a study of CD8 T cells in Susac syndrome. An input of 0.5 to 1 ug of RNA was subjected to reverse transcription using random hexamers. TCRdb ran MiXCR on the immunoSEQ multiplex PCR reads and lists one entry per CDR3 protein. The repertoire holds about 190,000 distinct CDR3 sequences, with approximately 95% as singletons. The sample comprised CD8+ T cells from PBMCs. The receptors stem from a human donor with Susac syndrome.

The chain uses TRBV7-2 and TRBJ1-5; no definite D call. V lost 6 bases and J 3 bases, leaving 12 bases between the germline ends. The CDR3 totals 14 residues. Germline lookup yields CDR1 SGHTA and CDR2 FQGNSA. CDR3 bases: TGTGCCAGCAGTCACACTACGGCCAATCAGCCCCAGCATTTT. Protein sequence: CASSHTTANQPQHF.

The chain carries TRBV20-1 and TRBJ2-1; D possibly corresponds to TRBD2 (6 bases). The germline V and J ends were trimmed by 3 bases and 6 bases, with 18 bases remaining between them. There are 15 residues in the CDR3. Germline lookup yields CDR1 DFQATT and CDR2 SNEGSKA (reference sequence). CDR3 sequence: CSASSPEGIFNEQFF. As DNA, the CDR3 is TGCAGTGCTAGCTCCCCGGAGGGGATCTTCAATGAGCAGTTCTTC.

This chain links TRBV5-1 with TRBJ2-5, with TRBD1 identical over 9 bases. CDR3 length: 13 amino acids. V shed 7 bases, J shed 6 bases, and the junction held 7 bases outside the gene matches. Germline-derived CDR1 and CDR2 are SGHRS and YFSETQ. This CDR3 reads CASYPGQGKTQYF. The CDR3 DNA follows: TGCGCCAGCTATCCGGGACAGGGAAAGACCCAGTACTTC. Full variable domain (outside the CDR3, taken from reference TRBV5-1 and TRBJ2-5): KAGVTQTPRYLIKTRGQQVTLSCSPISGHRSVSWYQQTPGQGLQFLFEYFSETQRNKGNFPGRFSGRQFSNSRSEMNVSTLELGDSALYLCASYPGQGKTQYFGPGTRLLVL.

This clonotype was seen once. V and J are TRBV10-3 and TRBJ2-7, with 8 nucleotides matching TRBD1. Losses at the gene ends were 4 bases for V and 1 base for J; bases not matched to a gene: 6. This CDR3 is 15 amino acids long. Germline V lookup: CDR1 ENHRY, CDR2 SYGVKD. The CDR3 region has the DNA TGTGCCATCAGTGGCGAGGGGGACAGGTCCTACGAGCAGTACTTC. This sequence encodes CAISGEGDRSYEQYF.

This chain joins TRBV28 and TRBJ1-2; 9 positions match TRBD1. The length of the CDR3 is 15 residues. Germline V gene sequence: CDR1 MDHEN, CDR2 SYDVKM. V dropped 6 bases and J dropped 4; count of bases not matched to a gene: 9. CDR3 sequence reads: CASRDGQGSFYGYTF. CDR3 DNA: TGTGCCAGCAGGGACGGACAGGGGTCCTTCTATGGCTACACCTTC.

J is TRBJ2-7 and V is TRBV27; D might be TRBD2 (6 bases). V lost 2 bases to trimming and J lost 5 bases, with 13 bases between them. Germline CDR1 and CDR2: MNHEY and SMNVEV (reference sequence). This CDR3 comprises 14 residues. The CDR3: CASSLGGMSNEQYF. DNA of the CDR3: TGTGCCAGCAGTTTAGGCGGGATGTCAAACGAGCAGTACTTC.

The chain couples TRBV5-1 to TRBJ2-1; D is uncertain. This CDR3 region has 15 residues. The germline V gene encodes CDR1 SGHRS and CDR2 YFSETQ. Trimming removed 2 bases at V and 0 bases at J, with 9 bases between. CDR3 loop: CASSLAESSYNEQFF. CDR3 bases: TGCGCCAGCAGCTTAGCTGAAAGCTCCTACAATGAGCAGTTCTTC.

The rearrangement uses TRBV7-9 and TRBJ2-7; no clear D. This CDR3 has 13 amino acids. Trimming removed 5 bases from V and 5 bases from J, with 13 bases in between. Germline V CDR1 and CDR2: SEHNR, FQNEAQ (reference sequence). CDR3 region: CASSPQRRDEQYF. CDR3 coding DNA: TGTGCCAGCAGCCCTCAAAGGCGAGACGAGCAGTACTTC.

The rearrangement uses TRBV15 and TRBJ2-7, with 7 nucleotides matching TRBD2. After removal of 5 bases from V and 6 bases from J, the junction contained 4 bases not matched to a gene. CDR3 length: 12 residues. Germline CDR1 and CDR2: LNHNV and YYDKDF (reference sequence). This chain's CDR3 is CATSGRAGEQYF. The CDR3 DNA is TGTGCCACCAGCGGGAGGGCAGGCGAGCAGTACTTC.

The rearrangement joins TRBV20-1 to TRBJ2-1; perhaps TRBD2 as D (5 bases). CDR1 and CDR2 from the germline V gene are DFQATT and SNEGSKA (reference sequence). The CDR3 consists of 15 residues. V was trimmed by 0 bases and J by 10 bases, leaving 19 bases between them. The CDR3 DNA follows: TGCAGTGCTAGAGATTTTTCGGACCCCGAGCGGGAGCAGTTCTTC. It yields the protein CSARDFSDPEREQFF.

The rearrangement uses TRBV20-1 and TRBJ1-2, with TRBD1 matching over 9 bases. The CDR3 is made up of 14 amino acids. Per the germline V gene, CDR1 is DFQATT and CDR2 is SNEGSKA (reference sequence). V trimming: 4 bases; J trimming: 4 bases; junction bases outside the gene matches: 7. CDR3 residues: CSATPGQGIYGYTF. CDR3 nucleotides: TGCAGTGCTACTCCGGGACAGGGAATCTATGGCTACACCTTC.

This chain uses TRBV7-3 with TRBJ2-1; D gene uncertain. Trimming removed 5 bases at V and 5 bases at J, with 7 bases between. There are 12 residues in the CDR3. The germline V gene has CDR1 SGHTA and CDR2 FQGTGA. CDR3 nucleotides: TGTGCCAGCAGCCTAAATCACAATGAGCAGTTCTTC. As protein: CASSLNHNEQFF.